One sample yielded the 8 T cell receptor beta chains listed below, sequenced in a study of post-analysis software for immune sequencing data. Unique molecular identifiers featured in each of the TCR beta cDNA libraries. MiXCR was run by TCRdb on the PCR reads, yielding one entry per CDR3 protein. The data show 430,000 or so distinct CDR3 sequences, approximately 38% seen once. Antigen specificity for these receptors is unknown. Study observations and caveats: Higher frequency in patients than in controls was seen for five TRBV segments, with TRBV5-6, TRBV5-1 and TRBV20-1 among them.

Sequenced: blood. The receptors originated from a girl aged 2 to 9 with multiple sclerosis.

This clonotype was detected a few times. This rearrangement joins TRBV4-3 to TRBJ2-7, with no clear D. V was cut by 1 base and J by 0 bases, with 19 bases left in between. The germline V gene has CDR1 LGHNA and CDR2 YSLEER. The CDR3 has 18 residues. CDR3 bases: TGCGCCAGCAGCCAAGGACTGGCCAGCGCTACCAGCTCCTACGAGCAGTACTTC. Protein product: CASSQGLASATSSYEQYF.

The chain has TRBV7-2 and TRBJ2-1; D is unresolved. CDR1 and CDR2 from the germline V gene are SGHTA and FQGNSA. The V end was cut by 0 bases, the J end by 4 bases, with 13 bases between. This CDR3 spans 16 amino acids. The CDR3 loop is CASSLAPVQRYNEQFF. The CDR3 coding sequence is TGTGCCAGCAGCTTAGCCCCGGTCCAGCGTTACAATGAGCAGTTCTTC. Using reference TRBV7-2 and TRBJ2-1 for the parts outside the CDR3, the full variable domain is GAGVSQSPSNKVTEKGKDVELRCDPISGHTALYWYRQSLGQGLEFLIYFQGNSAPDKSGLPSDRFSAERTGGSVSTLTIQRTQQEDSAVYLCASSLAPVQRYNEQFFGPGTRLTVL.

The chain employs TRBV20-1 and TRBJ2-2, with 12 nucleotides matching TRBD1. The CDR3 runs 15 residues. V lost 1 base and J lost 7; bases outside the gene matches: 4. The germline V gene encodes CDR1 DFQATT and CDR2 SNEGSKA (reference sequence). The CDR3 region is CSARGDRGLDGELFF. The CDR3, as DNA: TGCAGTGCTAGAGGGGACAGGGGGCTCGACGGGGAGCTGTTTTTT.

Details on this clonotype: This CDR3 is missing its conserved last phenylalanine or tryptophan, likely due to a read error. The genes are TRBV3-1 and TRBJ2-1, with D tentatively TRBD2 (5 bases). Germline V gene data show CDR1 as LGHDT and CDR2 as YNNKEL (reference sequence). This CDR3 is 14 amino acids long. The V and J ends lost 1 base and 10 bases respectively, with 14 bases between them. In DNA, the CDR3 is TGTGCCAGCAGCCAAGCAGGTACCGGGGTCGAGCAGTTCTGC. Residues: CASSQAGTGVEQFC.

This clonotype was observed a few times. The rearrangement uses TRBV20-1 and TRBJ1-1; TRBD1 is a possible D gene (6 bases). Trimming removed 3 bases at V and 1 base at J, with 15 bases between. Per the germline V gene, CDR1 is DFQATT and CDR2 is SNEGSKA (reference sequence). The CDR3 runs 15 residues. The CDR3 DNA reads TGCAGTGCTAGTAGGGGGGGCAAGGAGAACACTGAAGCTTTCTTT. Translating gives CSASRGGKENTEAFF.

A few counts support this clonotype. This rearrangement joins TRBV6-5 to TRBJ1-1; possibly TRBD1 for D (5 bases). The CDR3 covers 15 residues. CDR1 is MNHEY, CDR2 SVGAGI, per germline. V was trimmed by 2 bases and J by 3 bases, leaving 13 bases between them. CDR3 sequence: CASSYEGRSDTEAFF. The CDR3 coding sequence is TGTGCCAGCAGTTACGAGGGGCGGTCGGACACTGAAGCTTTCTTT.

V and J are TRBV6-6 and TRBJ1-1, with a tentative D call TRBD1 (5 bases). The CDR3 loop spans 16 amino acids. CDR1 and CDR2 (germline): MNHNY, SVGAGI (reference sequence). The V and J ends lost 2 bases and 6 bases respectively, with 19 bases between them. The CDR3: CASSYGSQAVIAEAFF. As DNA, the CDR3 is TGTGCCAGCAGTTACGGCTCACAGGCAGTCATCGCTGAAGCTTTCTTT.

As concerns this clonotype: Sequence at one end of the junction differs from germline and may be a read error. The chain combines TRBV20-1 with TRBJ2-5, with D possibly TRBD1 on 6 matching bases. Germline-derived CDR1 and CDR2 are DFQATT and SNEGSKA (reference sequence). There are 16 residues in the CDR3. In DNA, the CDR3 is TGCAGTGCTAGCATGGTGCAGGGGAGAAATCAAGAGACCCGGTACTTC. Its protein product is CSASMVQGRNQETRYF.